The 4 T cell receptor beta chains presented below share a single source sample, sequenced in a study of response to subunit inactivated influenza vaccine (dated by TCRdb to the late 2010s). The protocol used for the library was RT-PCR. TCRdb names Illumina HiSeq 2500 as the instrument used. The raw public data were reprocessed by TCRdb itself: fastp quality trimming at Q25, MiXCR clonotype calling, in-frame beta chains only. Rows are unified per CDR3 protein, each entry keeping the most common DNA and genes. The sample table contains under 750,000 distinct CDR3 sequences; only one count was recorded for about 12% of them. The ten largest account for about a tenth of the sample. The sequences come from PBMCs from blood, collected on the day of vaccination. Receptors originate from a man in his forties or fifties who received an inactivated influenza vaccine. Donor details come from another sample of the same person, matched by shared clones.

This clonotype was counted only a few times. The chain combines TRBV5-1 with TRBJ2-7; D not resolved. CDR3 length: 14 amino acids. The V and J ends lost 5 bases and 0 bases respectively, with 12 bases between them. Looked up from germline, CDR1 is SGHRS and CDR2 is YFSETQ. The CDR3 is CASSVRPSSYEQYF. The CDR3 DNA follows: TGCGCCAGCAGTGTGCGGCCGTCCTCCTACGAGCAGTACTTC.

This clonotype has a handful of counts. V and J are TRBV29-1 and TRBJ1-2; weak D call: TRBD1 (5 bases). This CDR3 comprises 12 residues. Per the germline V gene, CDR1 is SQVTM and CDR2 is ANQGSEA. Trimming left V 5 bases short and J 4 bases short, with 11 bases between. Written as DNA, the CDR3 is TGCAGCGTTTCGACAGCTCTCTATGGCTACACCTTC. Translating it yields CSVSTALYGYTF.

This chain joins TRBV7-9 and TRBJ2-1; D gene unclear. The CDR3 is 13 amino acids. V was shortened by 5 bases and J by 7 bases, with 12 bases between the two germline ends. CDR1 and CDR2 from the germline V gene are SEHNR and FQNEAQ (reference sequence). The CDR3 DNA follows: TGTGCCAGCAGCCTCCAAATGGGAAATGAGCAGTTCTTC. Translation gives CASSLQMGNEQFF.

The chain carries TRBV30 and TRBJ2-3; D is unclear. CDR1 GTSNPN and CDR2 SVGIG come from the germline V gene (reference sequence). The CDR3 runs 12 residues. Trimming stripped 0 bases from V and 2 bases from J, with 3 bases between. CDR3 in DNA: TGTGCCTGGAGTGTACTCACAGATACGCAGTATTTT. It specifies CAWSVLTDTQYF.